This T cell receptor beta chain was captured in a study of regulatory T cells in long-lasting Graves disease. Whole-study context: Graves' patients diagnosed newly had used antithyroid drugs under 3 months.

Time point specified: newly diagnosed GD, antithyroid drugs for less than 3 months. Extracted RNA from PBMCs served as the source of the TCR library. All patients originated from an endocrinology department located in Xi'an, China. General study findings and limits: The study found TRBV28, TRBJ1-2 and TRBJ2-5 favored in persistent disease.

Arm-PCR of CDR3 regions and iRepertoire HTBI primers were the basis on which TCR beta libraries were built. Authors' analysis steps: Samples collectively showed 62 TRBV and roughly 15 TRBJ segments. TCRdb called the multiplex PCR reads again in MiXCR, with one record for every CDR3 protein. Clone size and V and J calls follow TCRdb, not the original study. The repertoire holds approximately 210,000 distinct CDR3 sequences, with 15% to 20% as singletons. This clonotype was observed many times. Its specificity is unknown. The CDR3 contains 11 residues. Germline CDR1 and CDR2: LNHDA and SQIVND (reference sequence). Trimming took 7 bases from V and 5 from J; bases not matched to a gene: 1.

This receptor was taken from a female donor with Graves disease. The chain has TRBV19 and TRBJ2-5; 7 bases are a match to TRBD2. Material: peripheral blood mononuclear cells (PBMCs), obtained at new diagnosis, from a patient treated with antithyroid drugs. The CDR3 sequence: CASKGGETQYF. CDR3 DNA sequence: TGTGCCAGTAAGGGAGGGGAGACCCAGTACTTC.